This TCR beta chain was recovered during a study of neoadjuvant anti-PD-1 for oral cavity cancer (dated by TCRdb to the early 2020s). Background for the entire study: Before curative-intent surgical resection, most patients were given three to four biweekly doses of nivolumab at 3 mg/kg. Responders were defined as patients with complete response, partial response or stable disease by RECIST 1.1; non-responders were defined as patients with progression. There were 12 patients in the parent correlative cohort, and the response rate was 33%. Patients without progression received a fourth nivolumab dose around day 43 and underwent definitive surgical resection on days 50-56. Summary of the overall study and its limitations: TCR analyses included only three patients per response group, and the authors called for larger cohorts for validation. Higher pretreatment blood Treg/Th17 ratios correlated with higher pretreatment blood TCRbeta clonality and lower post-treatment tumor TCRbeta clonality. Greater tumor shrinkage was correlated with larger post-treatment sizes of preexisting intratumoral clones, suggesting that expansion of preexisting clones contributed to response.

Counted from cysteine to phenylalanine, this CDR3 has 11 amino acids. Left in the record is the CDR3 DNA by itself, 33 bases read in frame from the first base. The germline V gene (reference sequence) supplies CDR1 MNHNY and CDR2 SVGAGI. V is reduced by 5 bases and J by 1 base, leaving a spacing of 2 bases between them. This specimen's time point label, per the study, means: after neoadjuvant nivolumab, at surgical resection. None of the patients had received prior systemic or radiation treatment, and all were newly diagnosed with stage II-IVA oral cavity squamous cell carcinoma. Everyone in the cohort had locally advanced, HPV-negative oral cavity squamous cell carcinoma. The samples were drawn from a longitudinal correlative study tied to a single-arm phase II trial testing neoadjuvant nivolumab in oral cavity squamous cell carcinoma. Subject-matched pre- and post-treatment PBMCs and tumors from three responders and three non-responders underwent genomic DNA-based TCRbeta sequencing. For tumor tissue, genomic DNA extraction relied on the Maxwell RSC DNA from Tissue kit.

For survey sequencing of tumor libraries, mostly 4.5 to 5.5 ug of input genomic DNA was used, and two replicates were run per sample. TCRbeta libraries were prepared with the immunoSEQ hsTCRbeta kit according to the manufacturer's instructions. The finished libraries were brought together in one pool at roughly 3 nM, which was then read using an Illumina NovaSeq 6000 S4 flow cell. Per the original workflow: Raw data preprocessing and quality control were performed with the immunoSEQ Analyzer. The analysis was limited to productive rearrangements, and each clonotype was defined by a unique CDR3 amino acid sequence. Repertoire clonality was estimated as the Gini-Simpson index, which was calculated using the R package tcR. Student's t test was used to compare Gini indices, and Pearson correlation was used to assess associations with tumor size change. TCRdb took this table from immuneACCESS and kept in-frame rearrangements with V and J called. Such tables lack part of the clones; where checked against another copy, unresolved V genes explain under half of the gap, and the rest is unexplained. V and J calls plus clone size are reproduced from that table; the DNA served to infer D and trimming. Recorded for this sample are about 5,800 clones; 50% to 60% of them occurred a single time. 7.5% to 9.5% of the sample comes from the top ten.

Worth noting for this clone: Its antigen is currently not known. Base qualities were left out, and no much larger clone turns up one base away.

The source was tumor tissue, collected after nivolumab (anti-PD-1) treatment. The chain employs TRBV6-6 and TRBJ2-5; the D gene cannot be resolved reliably. This TCR derives from a person aged 40 to 85 with oral cavity squamous cell carcinoma. In nucleotides, the sequence is TGTGCCAGCAGTCTCCAAGAGACCCAGTACTTC. This gives the protein CASSLQETQYF.